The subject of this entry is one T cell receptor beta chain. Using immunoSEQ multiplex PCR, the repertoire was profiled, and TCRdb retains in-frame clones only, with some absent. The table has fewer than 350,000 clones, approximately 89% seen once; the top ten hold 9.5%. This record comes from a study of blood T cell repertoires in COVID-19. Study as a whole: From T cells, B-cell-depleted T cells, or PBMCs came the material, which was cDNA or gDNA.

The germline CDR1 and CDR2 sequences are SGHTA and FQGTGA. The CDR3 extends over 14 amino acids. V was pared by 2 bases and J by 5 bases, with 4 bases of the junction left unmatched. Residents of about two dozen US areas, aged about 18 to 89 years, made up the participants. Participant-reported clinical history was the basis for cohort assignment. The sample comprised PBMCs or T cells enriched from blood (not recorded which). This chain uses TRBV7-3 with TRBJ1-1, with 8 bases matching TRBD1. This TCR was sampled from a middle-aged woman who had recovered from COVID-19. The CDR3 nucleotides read TGTGCCAGCAGCTTACAGGGGGCGCGAACTGAAGCTTTCTTT. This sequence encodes CASSLQGARTEAFF.